Shown below are 18 T cell receptor beta chains from a single sample sequenced in a study. Via MiXCR, TCRdb re-called the RT-PCR reads, giving one row per CDR3 protein. The sample consists of 550,000 to 750,000 distinct CDR3 sequences, approximately 15% of them appearing once. Sequencing used memory CD4+ T cells from blood. These receptors all stem from a female donor in good health, serving as a healthy control.

This clonotype has only one observation. This rearrangement joins TRBV11-2 to TRBJ2-2, with a weak D call TRBD2 (7 bases). The germline gives CDR1 SGHAT, CDR2 FQNNGV. Deletions cut 6 bases from V and 0 bases from J, with 17 bases between. This CDR3 spans 17 amino acids. Here the CDR3 DNA reads TGTGCCAGCAGACCGGGGGGCTGGACTCCGAACACCGGGGAGCTGTTTTTT. Translation: CASRPGGWTPNTGELFF.

The chain recombines TRBV29-1 with TRBJ1-3; a weak D match, TRBD1 (6 bases). V lost 4 bases and J 1 base, leaving 14 bases between the germline ends. This CDR3 comprises 15 residues. In germline, CDR1 is SQVTM, CDR2 ANQGSEA. The CDR3 bases are TGCAGCGTTGCGGGCACAGGGTCTTCTGGAAACACCATATATTTT. It translates to CSVAGTGSSGNTIYF.

This clonotype was seen repeatedly, ten times or more. DNA of the CDR3: TGCAGCGTTGAATGGGTTAGCGGTGGTCGAGGGCAGTATTTT. Translated, it gives CSVEWVSGGRGQYF. The chain is built from TRBV29-1 and TRBJ2-3, with D possibly matching TRBD2 (6 bases). This CDR3 is 14 amino acids long. The germline gives CDR1 SQVTM, CDR2 ANQGSEA. With 2 bases removed from V and 11 bases from J, the gap between germline ends came to 20 bases.

CDR3 nucleotide sequence: TGTGCCAGCAGTTCGGGACAGGAGAATGGCTACACCTTC. It is translated as CASSSGQENGYTF. The chain employs TRBV6-6 and TRBJ1-2; 8 nucleotides match TRBD1. Looked up from germline, CDR1 is MNHNY and CDR2 is SVGAGI (reference sequence). This CDR3 contains 13 residues. V shed 4 bases, J shed 6 bases, and the junction held 4 bases outside the gene matches.

The V and J genes are TRBV12-3 or TRBV12-4 and TRBJ2-5; the D is unclear. This CDR3 is 13 amino acids long. V was cut by 2 bases and J by 5 bases, with 9 bases left in between. The CDR3 loop reads CASSLKAVETQYF. CDR3 nucleotide sequence: TGTGCCAGCAGTTTAAAGGCGGTGGAGACCCAGTACTTC.

As to this clonotype: At one boundary the junction diverges from the germline segment, which might be a read error. V gene TRBV20-1 combines with J gene TRBJ2-5; TRBD1 matches 7 bases. CDR3 length equals 15 residues. Germline V lookup: CDR1 DFQATT, CDR2 SNEGSKA (reference sequence). CDR3 sequence: CNARPRDSPQETQYF. Written as DNA, the CDR3 is TGCAATGCTAGACCGAGGGACAGCCCTCAAGAGACCCAGTACTTC.

The chain carries TRBV28 and TRBJ1-5; D is ambiguous. Trimming took 6 bases from V and 4 from J, leaving 16 bases between them. Germline assignment: CDR1 MDHEN and CDR2 SYDVKM. The CDR3 contains 15 residues. Here the CDR3 DNA reads TGTGCCAGCAGCCTTCCGGGTTTTGGGAATCAGCCCCAGCATTTT. This translates into CASSLPGFGNQPQHF.

J is TRBJ2-1 and V is TRBV7-9, with a tentative D call TRBD1 (7 bases). The germline V gene has CDR1 SEHNR and CDR2 FQNEAQ (reference sequence). Trimming stripped 5 bases from V and 6 bases from J, with 20 bases between. The CDR3 sequence is 16 residues long. The CDR3 DNA reads TGTGCCAGCAGCCCCCGACAGGGACTTATGAGCAATGAGCAGTTCTTC. It translates to CASSPRQGLMSNEQFF. The whole variable domain, remainder taken from reference TRBV7-9 and TRBJ2-1, is DTGVSQNPRHKITKRGQNVTFRCDPISEHNRLYWYRQTLGQGPEFLTYFQNEAQLEKSRLLSDRFSAERPKGSFSTLEIQRTEQGDSAMYLCASSPRQGLMSNEQFFGPGTRLTVL.

The chain links TRBV6-5 to TRBJ2-7; 13 positions match TRBD2. Germline lookup yields CDR1 MNHEY and CDR2 SVGAGI. J was trimmed by 6 bases and V by 1 base; bases with no gene match: 9. The CDR3 length is 17 residues. CDR3 loop: CASSYLLAGGPAGEQYF. The CDR3 nucleotides read TGTGCCAGCAGTTACTTACTAGCGGGGGGGCCTGCCGGCGAGCAGTACTTC.

Ten or more counts support this clonotype. The chain carries TRBV4-2 and TRBJ2-7; a possible D gene is TRBD1 (6 bases). The germline gives CDR1 LGHNA, CDR2 YNFKEQ. Trimming pared 1 base from V and 7 bases from J, leaving 14 bases between. This CDR3 spans 14 amino acids. CDR3 sequence (DNA): TGTGCCAGCAGCCAAGTGGACAGCCTCGGGGAGCAGTACTTC. This gives the protein CASSQVDSLGEQYF.

V is TRBV7-2 and J is TRBJ1-2; 8 bases match TRBD1. The germline V gene has CDR1 SGHTA and CDR2 FQGNSA. Trimming took 4 bases from V and 7 from J; bases not matched to a gene: 8. The CDR3 sequence is 14 residues long. Here the CDR3 DNA reads TGTGCCAGCAGCTACGTCGGACAGGGACGTGGCTACACCTTC. Protein product: CASSYVGQGRGYTF. The variable domain in full, with the rest retrieved from reference TRBV7-2 and TRBJ1-2, is GAGVSQSPSNKVTEKGKDVELRCDPISGHTALYWYRQSLGQGLEFLIYFQGNSAPDKSGLPSDRFSAERTGGSVSTLTIQRTQQEDSAVYLCASSYVGQGRGYTFGSGTRLTVV.

This clonotype was picked up a small number of times. The rearrangement links TRBV7-2 to TRBJ2-1, with D unresolved. V lost 5 bases, J lost 6 bases, and 11 bases lay in between. The CDR3 length is 13 residues. Germline V gene sequence: CDR1 SGHTA, CDR2 FQGNSA. The CDR3 protein is CASSQGYFNEQFF. CDR3 sequence (DNA): TGTGCCAGCAGCCAAGGGTATTTCAATGAGCAGTTCTTC.

This clonotype was observed many times. The DNA for the CDR3 is TGCAGTGCTTACGTGCGGGGGGCGCCTAACTATGGCTACACCTTC. It specifies CSAYVRGAPNYGYTF. V is TRBV20-1 and J is TRBJ1-2; D might be TRBD1 (6 bases). With 5 bases removed from V and 0 bases from J, the gap between germline ends came to 16 bases. The CDR3 runs 15 residues. The germline V gene has CDR1 DFQATT and CDR2 SNEGSKA (reference sequence).

CDR3 sequence: CASSFREGANQPQHF. The CDR3 nucleotides are TGTGCCAGCAGCTTCAGGGAGGGGGCAAATCAGCCCCAGCATTTT. This chain uses TRBV7-2 with TRBJ1-5, with TRBD1 matching 7 bases. From germline, CDR1 is SGHTA and CDR2 FQGNSA. This CDR3 spans 15 amino acids. V gave up 3 bases and J gave up 4 bases; unmatched junction bases: 6.

The table lists this clonotype with a count of one. A much larger clone is a single base away; this may be a read error. The chain is built from TRBV7-9 and TRBJ2-3, with TRBD2 matching 10 bases. The CDR3 runs to 19 residues. From germline, CDR1 is SEHNR and CDR2 FQNEAQ (reference sequence). The CDR3 region is CASGLDSGTSDTSRDTQYF. As DNA, the CDR3 is TGTGCCAGCGGCTTAGACTCCGGGACTAGCGACACGTCAAGAGATACGCAGTATTTT.

As regards this clonotype: The germline gene is not matched at one end of the junction; a read error may be the cause. The V and J genes are TRBV7-3 and TRBJ2-3, with TRBD2 identical over 12 bases. The V gene's germline CDR1 is SGHTA and CDR2 FQGTGA. The CDR3 is 18 residues long. CDR3 in amino acids: CVSSLSPGTSGYTDTQYF. CDR3 sequence (DNA): TGTGTCAGCAGCTTAAGCCCCGGGACTAGCGGGTACACAGATACGCAGTATTTT.

This clonotype was observed a few times. The chain joins TRBV7-2 to TRBJ2-1, with 16 bases aligning to TRBD2. The germline CDR1 and CDR2 sequences are SGHTA and FQGNSA. After removal of 3 bases from V and 12 bases from J, the junction contained 5 bases not matched to a gene. This CDR3 has 15 amino acids. The CDR3 here is CASSLDGTSGRGQFF. The CDR3 nucleotides read TGTGCCAGCAGCTTGGACGGGACTAGCGGGAGGGGGCAGTTCTTC.

The CDR3 nucleotides are TGTGCCAGCACCACGCGCGGGGCCTATAATTCACCCCTCCACTTT. Encoded protein: CASTTRGAYNSPLHF. The chain links TRBV28 to TRBJ1-6; D is unclear. With 7 bases removed from V and 2 bases from J, the gap between germline ends came to 12 bases. The germline CDR1 and CDR2 sequences are MDHEN and SYDVKM. The CDR3 loop spans 15 amino acids.